The clone carrying this T cell receptor beta chain was counted a few times. Its antigen is undetermined. TCRbeta library preparation incorporated unique molecular identifiers. TCRdb redid the calling of the PCR reads with MiXCR, one entry per CDR3 protein. The sample records 550,000 to 800,000 distinct CDR3 sequences, over 10% being singletons. CDR3 size: 16 residues. V was cut by 5 bases and J by 11 bases, with 24 bases left in between. Looked up from germline, CDR1 is SEHNR and CDR2 is FQNEAQ (reference sequence). This entry comes from a study of T-cell reconstitution after alpha-beta-depleted transplantation in children. Study-wide findings and caveats: Several patients had high TCRbeta diversity at day 60; it came from surviving recipient T cells and thymic progenitors. Reportedly, only several hundred clones from non-depleted graft cells drove alpha-beta T-cell counts at about two months.

The V gene is TRBV7-9, the J gene TRBJ2-2; D is uncertain. This receptor was identified in a girl between 2 and 10 years old with congenital amegakaryocytic thrombocytopenia, due to receive a stem cell transplant. The source material was PBMCs, sampled before TCRalphabeta/CD19-depleted stem cell transplant. The chain's CDR3 is CASSPPGRLGPRELFF. The CDR3 bases are TGTGCCAGCAGCCCCCCCGGCAGGTTGGGCCCACGAGAGCTGTTTTTT. Looking up the rest from reference TRBV7-9 and TRBJ2-2 gives the full variable domain: DTGVSQNPRHKITKRGQNVTFRCDPISEHNRLYWYRQTLGQGPEFLTYFQNEAQLEKSRLLSDRFSAERPKGSFSTLEIQRTEQGDSAMYLCASSPPGRLGPRELFFGEGSRLTVL.